A selection of T cell receptor beta chains follows, all from one sample in a study of T cells in localized non-small cell lung cancer. Sequencing used immunoSEQ multiplex PCR; TCRdb keeps in-frame clones, though not all of them. Of roughly 6,000 clones listed, 75% to 85% were seen once; the top ten hold almost 60%. The source was peripheral blood mononuclear cells, collected before any cancer treatment. All receptors derive from a female donor at least 60 years old with stage II lung adenocarcinoma. CDR3s include the opening cysteine and the closing phenylalanine or tryptophan. D genes are given only for firm matches. Only some rows state a clone size, as once, few, many or a class for expanded clones.

d_call j_call clone_size v_call cdr3_aa cdr3_nt
TRBD2 TRBJ2-5 - TRBV19 CASSIRLAGVETQYF TGTGCCAGTAGTATCCGACTAGCGGGAGTAGAGACCCAGTACTTC
- TRBJ1-2 once TRBV5-1 CASSLTQSGYTF TGCGCCAGCAGCTTGACCCAATCTGGCTACACCTTC
- TRBJ1-1 - TRBV2 CASTEGGRTEAFF TGTGCCAGCACGGAAGGTGGGAGGACTGAAGCTTTCTTT
- TRBJ2-7 - TRBV4-1 CASSQWVRSYEQYF TGCGCCAGCAGCCAGTGGGTCAGATCCTACGAGCAGTACTTC
TRBD1 TRBJ1-1 - TRBV16 CASSRTPGGTEAFF TGTGCCAGCAGCCGGACGCCAGGGGGCACTGAAGCTTTCTTT
- TRBJ1-2 once TRBV11-2 CASSLGAGDGYTF TGTGCCAGCAGCTTAGGGGCAGGGGATGGCTACACCTTC
- TRBJ1-4 - TRBV5-8 CASSSDIIKKLFF TGTGCCAGCAGTTCTGACATCATTAAAAAACTGTTTTTT
- TRBJ2-2 - TRBV2 CASSAQANTGELFF TGTGCCAGCAGCGCCCAGGCGAACACCGGGGAGCTGTTTTTT
TRBD1 TRBJ1-6 - TRBV28 CASIPGTGFSPPHF TGTGCCAGCATCCCCGGGACAGGGTTTTCACCCCCCCACTTT
- TRBJ2-6 few TRBV29-1 CSVETNSGANVLTF TGCAGCGTTGAAACGAACTCTGGGGCCAACGTCCTGACTTTC
- TRBJ1-2 - TRBV14 CASSPQATPLYGYTF TGTGCCAGCAGCCCGCAAGCTACTCCCCTCTATGGCTACACCTTC
- TRBJ2-7 - TRBV5-1 CASSLAQLYEQYF TGCGCCAGCAGCTTGGCCCAGCTTTACGAGCAGTACTTC
- TRBJ1-3 few TRBV5-4 CASSLDGFSGNTIYF TGTGCCAGCAGCTTAGACGGGTTCTCTGGAAACACCATATATTTT
- TRBJ1-1 - TRBV9 CASSSSRTAPNTEAFF TGTGCCAGCAGCTCATCCAGAACAGCGCCGAACACTGAAGCTTTCTTT
TRBD2 TRBJ2-3 - TRBV10-3 CAISGGLVADTQYF TGTGCCATCAGTGGGGGACTAGTTGCAGATACGCAGTATTTT
- TRBJ1-5 - TRBV7-2 CASSLDGQPQHF TGTGCCAGCAGCTTAGACGGGCAGCCCCAGCATTTT
- TRBJ2-4 - TRBV13 CASSPGGAKNIQYF TGTGCCAGCAGCCCAGGAGGAGCCAAAAACATTCAGTACTTC
TRBD1 TRBJ1-2 - TRBV18 CASSPGRDRDGYTF TGTGCCAGCTCACCAGGGAGGGACAGGGATGGCTACACCTTC
- TRBJ1-6 few TRBV23-1 CASMVSDVACNSPLHF TGCGCCAGCATGGTCTCGGATGTCGCGTGTAATTCACCCCTCCACTTT
- TRBJ1-6 - TRBV2 CASSASSYNSPLHF TGTGCCAGCAGTGCGAGCTCCTATAATTCACCCCTCCACTTT
TRBD1 TRBJ1-1 - TRBV7-3 CASSLGQGAEAFF TGTGCCAGCAGCTTAGGGCAGGGGGCGGAAGCTTTCTTT
- TRBJ2-2 - TRBV10-3 CAIRESGDASGGELFF TGTGCCATCAGGGAGTCGGGGGACGCTTCGGGCGGGGAGCTGTTTTTT
TRBD2 TRBJ2-5 - TRBV11-2 CASSPRTSGRGETQYF TGTGCCAGCAGCCCGAGGACTAGCGGGAGGGGAGAGACCCAGTACTTC
- TRBJ1-1 - TRBV9 CASSPLRTSPNTEAFF TGTGCCAGCAGCCCCCTCCGGACCAGCCCGAACACTGAAGCTTTCTTT
- TRBJ2-5 - TRBV20-1 CSAGRAETQYF TGCAGTGCTGGCAGGGCGGAGACCCAGTACTTC
- TRBJ2-1 - TRBV14 CASSQQGGLPYNEQFF TGTGCCAGCAGCCAACAAGGCGGGCTCCCCTACAATGAGCAGTTCTTC
- TRBJ1-6 - TRBV5-4 CASSLGGVDNSPLHF TGTGCCAGCAGCTTGGGGGGGGTTGATAATTCACCCCTCCACTTT
TRBD1 TRBJ2-1 - TRBV5-6 CASSLFQGASYNEQFF TGTGCCAGCAGCTTGTTTCAGGGGGCCTCCTACAATGAGCAGTTCTTC
- TRBJ2-1 - TRBV11-3 CASSSRQGGTYNEQFF TGTGCCAGCAGCTCCCGGCAGGGGGGCACCTACAATGAGCAGTTCTTC
- TRBJ1-3 medium-sized TRBV6-1 CASSPDGGSGNTIYF TGTGCCAGCAGCCCCGACGGGGGTTCGGGAAACACCATATATTTT
TRBD1 TRBJ1-2 - TRBV25-1 CASSSGQGLGGYTF TGTGCCAGCAGTTCCGGACAGGGGTTGGGTGGCTACACCTTC
- TRBJ1-2 - TRBV7-9 CASSFLPRTF TGTGCCAGCAGCTTTTTGCCGCGCACCTTC
TRBD1 TRBJ1-5 - TRBV7-2 CASSLGSGGQPQHF TGTGCCAGCAGCTTAGGGTCAGGGGGCCAGCCCCAGCATTTT
- TRBJ2-3 - TRBV5-1 CASSLGYREADTQYF TGCGCCAGCAGCTTGGGGTACAGGGAGGCAGATACGCAGTATTTT
- TRBJ2-3 once TRBV10-3 CAISERESPDTQYF TGTGCCATCAGTGAAAGGGAGTCCCCAGATACGCAGTATTTT
- TRBJ2-7 - TRBV5-6 CASSFSGSYEQYF TGTGCCAGCAGCTTCTCAGGTTCCTACGAGCAGTACTTC
- TRBJ1-3 - TRBV6-5 CASSYSGTAGNTIYF TGTGCCAGCAGTTACTCGGGGACCGCTGGAAACACCATATATTTT
TRBD2 TRBJ2-1 - TRBV18 CASSLHGQGGRTMRSYNEQFF TGTGCCAGCTCACTGCACGGGCAGGGAGGGAGAACCATGAGGTCCTACAATGAGCAGTTCTTC